Below, one T cell receptor (beta chain) is given with its context. This clonotype was picked up many times. No cognate antigen has been identified for it. Base qualities are not recorded, but no much larger clone differs from it by a single base. The sample comes from a study of T cells in Graves' hyperthyroidism and ophthalmopathy (dated by TCRdb to between 2018 and 2021). Regarding the research as a whole: Peripheral blood samples were taken at the time of initial diagnosis, prior to any treatment. To identify TCR V-J signatures that set the groups apart, the researchers used a discovery cohort of about a hundred patients, made up of 40 to 45 with Graves' ophthalmopathy and about 59 with stable Graves' hyperthyroidism. Prospective prediction of ophthalmopathy was tested in an independent validation cohort consisting of fewer than 20 hyperthyroidism patients and some 17 patients who later progressed to ophthalmopathy. The roughly 100 discovery patients were divided at random into training and test sets in a 7:3 ratio. The study also compared thyroid tissue and blood T-cell repertoires from a handful of Graves' hyperthyroidism patients. Once sampling was done, hyperthyroidism patients were given methimazole at a starting dose of 30 mg daily, whereas ophthalmopathy patients were given high-dose intravenous methylprednisolone. TCR Vbeta CDR3 sequencing of 120 to 150 peripheral blood samples (approximately 44 ophthalmopathy, 75 hyperthyroidism and roughly 17 progressor patients) is reported in the paper. Study-level results and caveats: Sample size was not statistically predetermined, and blinding of investigators to group allocation was not performed. A 13 V-J signature model separated ophthalmopathy from stable hyperthyroidism, with 87.88% sensitivity and 81% to 82% specificity in cross-validation and 80%/75% in testing. In validation, the model predicted progression to ophthalmopathy a median of roughly 6.2 months before onset, with approximately 71% sensitivity and 72.22% specificity. Most expanded thyroid clonotypes (frequency above 0.001) were also detected in blood, a finding suggesting that blood repertoires may reflect thyroid immune responses.

Including the terminal cysteine and phenylalanine, the CDR3 comprises 15 residues. The only DNA kept is the CDR3, 45 bases in frame from the first base. The germline V gene (reference sequence) provides CDR1 DFQATT and CDR2 SNEGSKA. Germline trimming: 2 bases from V, 0 bases from J; junction bases outside gene matches: 4. The hyperthyroidism patients were between 18 and 65 years old and newly diagnosed, with a disease duration of less than 2 months. Any patient with an uncontrolled infection, another autoimmune disease, pregnancy or lactation was excluded. Diagnoses relied on clinical symptoms, serum thyroxine and TRAb, thyroid ultrasound and orbital computed tomography. For progressor patients, blood was drawn at the first diagnosis of hyperthyroidism, before any ophthalmopathy symptoms had appeared. Ficoll-Paque density gradient centrifugation was used to isolate PBMCs from 8 to 10 ml of fresh peripheral blood. Progressor patients were initially diagnosed with Graves' hyperthyroidism and developed ophthalmopathy during follow-up. Total RNA was extracted with Trizol reagent, and quality was checked on an Agilent 2100 Bioanalyzer.

Amplification of TCR beta CDR3 regions was carried out from RNA transcripts. For the first round of RT-PCR on the TCR CDR3, the HTBI primer set was used together with the Qiagen OneStep RT-PCR kit. A second multiplex PCR round built the libraries, followed by size selection and purification. The libraries were sequenced on an Illumina HiSeq2000 using paired-end 100 bp reads. The study's processing was this. Raw data were processed with SOAPnuke, discarding reads with adapters, uncalled bases, mean Phred below 15, or no exact constant-primer or identifier match. High-quality paired reads were merged using COPE v1.2.5, and each unique nucleotide sequence was defined as a clonotype. MiTCR v1.1 was used to align clonotypes to the IMGT TRBV, TRBD and TRBJ reference segments. The analysis included only V-J combinations with a frequency above 0.0001, which together covered around 99% of the repertoires. The TCS score was defined as F50 (clonal expansion) divided by E x V (chaos), with BLOSUM62-based TCRdist calculated between CDR3 peptides within each V-J. Welch's t-statistics and random forest reduced roughly 540 V-J features to some 14, which were used in a naive Bayes classifier (R e1071). TCRdb reworked the public reads: Q25 trimming with fastp, MiXCR clone assembly, productive beta chains retained. Each entry is one CDR3 protein sequence, shown with its most common DNA and genes. What appears here as the V and J calls and clone size reflects TCRdb's work, not the paper's. This sample lists under 400,000 distinct CDR3 sequences; 15% to 19% were detected once. The ten largest clonotypes hold 25% to 35% of the sample.

This receptor was obtained from a woman younger than 35 with Graves' hyperthyroidism that later progressed to Graves' ophthalmopathy. Source material: blood. The chain was built from TRBV20-1 and TRBJ2-7; TRBD2 matches 10 bases in the middle. The sequence in DNA is TGCAGTGCTAGACTAGCGGGAGTGGGCTCCTACGAGCAGTACTTC. Its translation is CSARLAGVGSYEQYF.